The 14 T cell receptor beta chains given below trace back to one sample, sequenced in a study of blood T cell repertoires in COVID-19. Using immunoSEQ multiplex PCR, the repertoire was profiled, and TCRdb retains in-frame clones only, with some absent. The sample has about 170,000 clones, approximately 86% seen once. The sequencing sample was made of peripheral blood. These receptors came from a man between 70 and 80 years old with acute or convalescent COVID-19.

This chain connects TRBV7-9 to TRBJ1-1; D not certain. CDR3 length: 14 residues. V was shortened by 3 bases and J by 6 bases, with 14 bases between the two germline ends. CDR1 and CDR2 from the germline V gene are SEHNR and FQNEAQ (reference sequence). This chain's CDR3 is CASSFEDGESEAFF. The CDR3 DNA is TGTGCCAGCAGCTTTGAGGACGGGGAGTCTGAAGCTTTCTTT.

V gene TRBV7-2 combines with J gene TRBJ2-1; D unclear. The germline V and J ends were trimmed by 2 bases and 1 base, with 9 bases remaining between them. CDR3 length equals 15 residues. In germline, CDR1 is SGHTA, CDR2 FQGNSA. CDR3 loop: CASSLLGVSYNEQFF. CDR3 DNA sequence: TGTGCCAGCAGCTTATTAGGAGTTTCCTACAATGAGCAGTTCTTC.

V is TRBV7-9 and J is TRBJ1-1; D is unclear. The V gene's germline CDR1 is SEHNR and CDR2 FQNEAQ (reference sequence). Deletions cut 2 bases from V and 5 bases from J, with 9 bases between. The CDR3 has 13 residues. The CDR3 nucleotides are TGTGCCAGCAGCTTATCCCGGGAGACTGAAGCTTTCTTT. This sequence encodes CASSLSRETEAFF.

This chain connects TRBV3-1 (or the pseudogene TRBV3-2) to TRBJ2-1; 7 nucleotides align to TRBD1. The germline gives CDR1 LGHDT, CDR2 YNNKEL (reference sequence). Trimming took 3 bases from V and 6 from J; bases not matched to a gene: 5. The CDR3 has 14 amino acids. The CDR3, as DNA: TGTGCCAGCAGCCAGCCCGGGACAGCCAATGAGCAGTTCTTC. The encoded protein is CASSQPGTANEQFF.

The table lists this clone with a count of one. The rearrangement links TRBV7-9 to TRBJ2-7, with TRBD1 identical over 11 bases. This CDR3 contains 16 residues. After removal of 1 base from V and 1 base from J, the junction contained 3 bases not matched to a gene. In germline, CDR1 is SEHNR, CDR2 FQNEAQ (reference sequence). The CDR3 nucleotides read TGTGCCAGCAGCTTAGAGGGGACAGGGGGGTCCTACGAGCAGTACTTC. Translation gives CASSLEGTGGSYEQYF.

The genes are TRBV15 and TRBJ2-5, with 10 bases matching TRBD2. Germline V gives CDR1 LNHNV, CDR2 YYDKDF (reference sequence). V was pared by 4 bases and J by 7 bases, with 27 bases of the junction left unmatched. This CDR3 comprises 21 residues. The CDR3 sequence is CATSKPPGLAGAGVALGTQYF. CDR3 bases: TGTGCCACCAGCAAACCTCCGGGTCTAGCGGGAGCGGGGGTTGCTCTGGGGACCCAGTACTTC.

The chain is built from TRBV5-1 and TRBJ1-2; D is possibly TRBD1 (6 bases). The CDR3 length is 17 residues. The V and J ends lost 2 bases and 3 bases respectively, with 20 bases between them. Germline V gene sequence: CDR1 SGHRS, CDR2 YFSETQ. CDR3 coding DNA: TGCGCCAGCAGCTTCGGTGACAGGTCCGACCTTTACTATGGCTACACCTTC. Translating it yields CASSFGDRSDLYYGYTF.

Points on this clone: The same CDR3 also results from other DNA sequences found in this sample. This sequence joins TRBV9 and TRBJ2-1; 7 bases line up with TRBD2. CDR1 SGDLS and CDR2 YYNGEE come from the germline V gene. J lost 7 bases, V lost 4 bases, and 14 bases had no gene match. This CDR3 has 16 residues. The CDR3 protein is CASSPLAGPMTNEQFF. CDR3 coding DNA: TGTGCCAGCAGCCCCTTAGCGGGCCCCATGACGAATGAGCAGTTCTTC.

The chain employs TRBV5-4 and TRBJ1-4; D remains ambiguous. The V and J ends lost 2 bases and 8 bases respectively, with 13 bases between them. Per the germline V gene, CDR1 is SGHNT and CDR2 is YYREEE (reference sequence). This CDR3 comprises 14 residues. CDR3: CASSFGSYGEKLFF. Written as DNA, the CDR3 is TGTGCCAGCAGCTTCGGTAGCTACGGGGAAAAACTGTTTTTT.

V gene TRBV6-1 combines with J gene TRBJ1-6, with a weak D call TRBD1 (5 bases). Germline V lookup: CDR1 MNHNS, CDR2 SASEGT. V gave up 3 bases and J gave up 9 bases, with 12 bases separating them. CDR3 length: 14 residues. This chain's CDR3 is CASSDPGRPSPLHF. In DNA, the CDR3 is TGTGCCAGCAGTGACCCAGGGAGGCCTTCACCCCTCCACTTT.

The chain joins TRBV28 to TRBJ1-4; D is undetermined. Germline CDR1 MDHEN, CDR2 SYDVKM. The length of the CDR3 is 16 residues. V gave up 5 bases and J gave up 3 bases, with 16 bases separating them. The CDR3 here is CASSNTVAIPNEKLFF. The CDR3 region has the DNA TGTGCCAGCAGTAACACAGTGGCTATACCTAATGAAAAACTGTTTTTT.

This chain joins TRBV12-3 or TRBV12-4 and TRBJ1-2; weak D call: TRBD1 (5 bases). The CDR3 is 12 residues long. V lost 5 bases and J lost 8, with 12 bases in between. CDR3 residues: CASSTTARGYTF. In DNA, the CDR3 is TGTGCCAGCAGTACGACAGCCCGCGGCTACACCTTC.

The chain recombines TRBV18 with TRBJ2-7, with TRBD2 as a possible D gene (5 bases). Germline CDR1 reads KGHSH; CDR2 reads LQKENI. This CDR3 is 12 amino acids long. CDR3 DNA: TGTGCTGCGGGCCAGCGCTCCTACGAGCAGTACTTC. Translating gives CAAGQRSYEQYF.

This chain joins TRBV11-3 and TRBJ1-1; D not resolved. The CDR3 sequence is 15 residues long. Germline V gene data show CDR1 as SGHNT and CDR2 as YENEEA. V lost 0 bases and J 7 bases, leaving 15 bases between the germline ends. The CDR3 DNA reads TGTGCCAGCAGCTTAGATTCCGGGATGGGAGGTGAAGCTTTCTTT. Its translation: CASSLDSGMGGEAFF.